Listed below are T cell receptor beta chains from one sample, sequenced in a study of blood T cells in healthy people across ages. TCRdb itself ran the 5' RACE reads through MiXCR, one entry per CDR3 protein. The table lists around 620,000 distinct CDR3 sequences, about 26% of them singletons, with 15% to 20% in the top ten. Sequenced material: blood. The receptors were gathered from a woman in her 70s in good health. Both conserved end residues are part of each CDR3. The D gene is left open where the match is weak. Part of the rows lack a size; the others show once, few, many or a class for expanded clones.

clone_size: -; j_call: TRBJ2-5; d_call: -; v_call: TRBV20-1; cdr3_aa: CSAGWGQETQYF; cdr3_nt: TGCAGTGCTGGGTGGGGGCAAGAGACCCAGTACTTC
clone_size: -; j_call: TRBJ2-1; d_call: TRBD2; v_call: TRBV3-1; cdr3_aa: CASSHDSGGAFYNEQFF; cdr3_nt: TGTGCCAGCAGCCACGATAGCGGGGGGGCCTTCTACAATGAGCAGTTCTTC
clone_size: many; j_call: TRBJ1-4; d_call: TRBD1; v_call: TRBV4-3; cdr3_aa: CASSQDLGQGAVTNEKLFF; cdr3_nt: TGCGCCAGCAGCCAAGATCTTGGACAGGGGGCTGTGACTAATGAAAAACTGTTTTTT
clone_size: -; j_call: TRBJ2-1; d_call: -; v_call: TRBV20-1; cdr3_aa: CSARDRTQQFF; cdr3_nt: TGCAGTGCTAGAGATCGGACCCAGCAGTTCTTC
clone_size: few; j_call: TRBJ2-5; d_call: TRBD2; v_call: TRBV4-3; cdr3_aa: CASSPSRTSGGYQETQYF; cdr3_nt: TGCGCCAGCAGCCCCTCCCGGACTAGCGGGGGGTACCAAGAGACCCAGTACTTC
clone_size: -; j_call: TRBJ1-1; d_call: -; v_call: TRBV7-9; cdr3_aa: CASSLGVAMNTEAFF; cdr3_nt: TGTGCCAGCAGCCTAGGTGTAGCTATGAACACTGAAGCTTTCTTT
clone_size: few; j_call: TRBJ1-2; d_call: -; v_call: TRBV4-2; cdr3_aa: CASSQDAVLNYGYTF; cdr3_nt: TGTGCCAGCAGCCAAGATGCAGTCCTTAACTATGGCTACACCTTC
clone_size: few; j_call: TRBJ2-1; d_call: TRBD2; v_call: TRBV18; cdr3_aa: CASSPKSSGGTSSYNEQFF; cdr3_nt: TGTGCCAGCTCACCAAAATCTAGCGGGGGGACCAGCTCCTACAATGAGCAGTTCTTC
clone_size: -; j_call: TRBJ2-1; d_call: TRBD1; v_call: TRBV20-1; cdr3_aa: CSARDLKRTGGYYEQFF; cdr3_nt: TGCAGTGCTAGAGATCTGAAGCGGACAGGGGGGTACTATGAGCAGTTCTTC
clone_size: -; j_call: TRBJ2-5; d_call: -; v_call: TRBV3-1; cdr3_aa: CASSQGVIITSSQETQYF; cdr3_nt: TGTGCCAGCAGCCAAGGGGTCATTATTACATCAAGCCAAGAGACCCAGTACTTC
clone_size: -; j_call: TRBJ2-4; d_call: -; v_call: TRBV20-1; cdr3_aa: CSARGTGKNIQYF; cdr3_nt: TGCAGTGCCCGCGGGACTGGCAAAAACATTCAGTACTTC
clone_size: few; j_call: TRBJ2-5; d_call: TRBD1; v_call: TRBV5-1; cdr3_aa: CASSGGQGPQETQYF; cdr3_nt: TGCGCCAGCAGCGGGGGACAGGGCCCCCAAGAGACCCAGTACTTC
clone_size: -; j_call: TRBJ2-1; d_call: -; v_call: TRBV10-3; cdr3_aa: CAISERQVRGSYNEQFF; cdr3_nt: TGTGCCATCAGTGAGAGACAGGTTCGGGGCTCCTACAATGAGCAGTTCTTC
clone_size: few; j_call: TRBJ1-2; d_call: -; v_call: TRBV29-1; cdr3_aa: CSVESWGRSVDYGYTF; cdr3_nt: TGCAGCGTTGAATCCTGGGGCCGATCAGTAGACTATGGCTACACCTTC
clone_size: few; j_call: TRBJ1-1; d_call: -; v_call: TRBV12-3/TRBV12-4; cdr3_aa: CASSFENTEAFF; cdr3_nt: TGTGCCAGCAGTTTCGAGAACACTGAAGCTTTCTTT
clone_size: many; j_call: TRBJ2-5; d_call: TRBD1; v_call: TRBV7-7; cdr3_aa: CASSGRTGDGETQYF; cdr3_nt: TGTGCCAGCAGCGGAAGGACAGGGGACGGAGAGACCCAGTACTTC
clone_size: many; j_call: TRBJ1-1; d_call: TRBD1; v_call: TRBV13; cdr3_aa: CASSPGQMNTEAFF; cdr3_nt: TGTGCCAGCAGCCCGGGACAGATGAACACTGAAGCTTTCTTT
clone_size: -; j_call: TRBJ2-5; d_call: -; v_call: TRBV25-1; cdr3_aa: CASSGVGRNQQYF; cdr3_nt: TGTGCCAGCAGTGGGGTCGGCCGTAACCAGCAGTACTTC
clone_size: -; j_call: TRBJ1-1; d_call: -; v_call: TRBV19; cdr3_aa: CASSWGFSEAFF; cdr3_nt: TGTGCCAGTAGCTGGGGGTTCAGTGAAGCTTTCTTT
clone_size: -; j_call: TRBJ2-5; d_call: -; v_call: TRBV5-4; cdr3_aa: CASSLRLSQIETQYF; cdr3_nt: TGTGCCAGCAGCTTGAGGCTCTCACAGATAGAGACCCAGTACTTC
clone_size: -; j_call: TRBJ2-4; d_call: -; v_call: TRBV21-1; cdr3_aa: CASTDLPGKNIQYF; cdr3_nt: TGTGCCAGCACGGACTTACCTGGCAAAAACATTCAGTACTTC
clone_size: -; j_call: TRBJ2-2; d_call: -; v_call: TRBV11-1; cdr3_aa: CASTRSTGELFF; cdr3_nt: TGTGCCAGCACCCGGTCCACCGGGGAGCTGTTTTTT
clone_size: -; j_call: TRBJ2-5; d_call: TRBD2; v_call: TRBV6-2/TRBV6-3; cdr3_aa: CASSSYRTSGRETQYF; cdr3_nt: TGTGCCAGCAGTTCTTACCGGACTAGCGGTCGGGAGACCCAGTACTTC
clone_size: few; j_call: TRBJ2-5; d_call: -; v_call: TRBV5-1; cdr3_aa: CASAPTSVETQYF; cdr3_nt: TGCGCCAGCGCCCCAACTAGTGTCGAGACCCAGTACTTC
clone_size: -; j_call: TRBJ1-1; d_call: -; v_call: TRBV6-6; cdr3_aa: CASSYGTGRAEAFF; cdr3_nt: TGTGCCAGCAGTTACGGTACGGGGAGGGCTGAAGCTTTCTTT
clone_size: few; j_call: TRBJ2-4; d_call: TRBD2; v_call: TRBV2; cdr3_aa: CASSDRLAGGPGYIQYF; cdr3_nt: TGTGCCAGCAGTGATAGACTAGCGGGGGGGCCGGGCTACATTCAGTACTTC
clone_size: -; j_call: TRBJ2-7; d_call: TRBD2; v_call: TRBV11-2; cdr3_aa: CASSEAGGPFEQYF; cdr3_nt: TGTGCCAGCAGCGAAGCGGGAGGGCCGTTCGAGCAGTACTTC
clone_size: few; j_call: TRBJ2-7; d_call: -; v_call: TRBV20-1; cdr3_aa: CSAREAGEDVQYF; cdr3_nt: TGCAGTGCTAGAGAGGCAGGGGAGGACGTGCAGTACTTC
clone_size: few; j_call: TRBJ1-4; d_call: TRBD1; v_call: TRBV9; cdr3_aa: CASSARQGTSMLFF; cdr3_nt: TGTGCCAGCAGCGCCCGACAGGGGACGTCTATGCTGTTTTTT
clone_size: once; j_call: TRBJ2-2; d_call: -; v_call: TRBV7-3; cdr3_aa: CASSSYNTGELFF; cdr3_nt: TGTGCCAGCAGCTCGTATAACACCGGGGAGCTGTTTTTT
clone_size: -; j_call: TRBJ2-7; d_call: -; v_call: TRBV5-1; cdr3_aa: CASSSLGTALTHLRGDEQYF; cdr3_nt: TGCGCCAGCAGCTCCCTCGGGACCGCTCTAACCCACCTGAGAGGGGACGAGCAGTACTTC
clone_size: -; j_call: TRBJ2-1; d_call: -; v_call: TRBV27; cdr3_aa: CASGSLRSRSNEQFF; cdr3_nt: TGTGCCAGCGGATCGCTCCGGAGTCGATCCAATGAGCAGTTCTTC
clone_size: many; j_call: TRBJ1-1; d_call: -; v_call: TRBV2; cdr3_aa: CASSLTANTEAFF; cdr3_nt: TGTGCCAGCAGTCTGACCGCGAACACTGAAGCTTTCTTT
clone_size: -; j_call: TRBJ2-7; d_call: -; v_call: TRBV6-5; cdr3_aa: CASSYQPSEADEQYF; cdr3_nt: TGTGCCAGCAGTTACCAGCCTTCCGAGGCGGACGAGCAGTACTTC
clone_size: few; j_call: TRBJ1-4; d_call: -; v_call: TRBV5-1; cdr3_aa: CASSAIQGETNEKLFF; cdr3_nt: TGCGCCAGCAGCGCGATACAGGGAGAAACTAATGAAAAACTGTTTTTT
clone_size: few; j_call: TRBJ2-7; d_call: -; v_call: TRBV10-3; cdr3_aa: CAIRPGQNADYEQYF; cdr3_nt: TGTGCCATCAGGCCAGGACAGAACGCGGACTACGAGCAGTACTTC
clone_size: -; j_call: TRBJ2-5; d_call: -; v_call: TRBV12-3/TRBV12-4; cdr3_aa: CASSHPNRQETQYF; cdr3_nt: TGTGCCAGCAGCCATCCAAACCGTCAGGAGACCCAGTACTTC
clone_size: -; j_call: TRBJ1-2; d_call: -; v_call: TRBV12-5; cdr3_aa: CASGLVGYGYTF; cdr3_nt: TGTGCTAGTGGTTTGGTAGGTTATGGCTACACCTTC
clone_size: once; j_call: TRBJ2-7; d_call: -; v_call: TRBV15; cdr3_aa: CATSRDRSRTYEQYF; cdr3_nt: TGTGCCACCAGCAGAGATAGATCCAGGACCTACGAGCAGTACTTC
clone_size: many; j_call: TRBJ2-7; d_call: -; v_call: TRBV6-2/TRBV6-3; cdr3_aa: CASSSETGLGGYEQYF; cdr3_nt: TGTGCCAGCAGTTCCGAGACTGGTTTAGGTGGGTACGAGCAGTACTTC
clone_size: -; j_call: TRBJ2-5; d_call: TRBD1; v_call: TRBV20-1; cdr3_aa: CSANRGETETQYF; cdr3_nt: TGCAGTGCCAACAGGGGGGAAACGGAGACCCAGTACTTC
clone_size: few; j_call: TRBJ1-5; d_call: -; v_call: TRBV7-8; cdr3_aa: CASSLGARQPQHF; cdr3_nt: TGTGCCAGCAGCTTAGGGGCCCGTCAGCCCCAGCATTTT